The next 19 T cell receptor beta chains were all read from a single sample in a study of cytomegalovirus exposure and HLA in healthy donors. Primers for the PCR totalled 60 Vbeta and 13 Jbeta. Profiled with immunoSEQ multiplex PCR; TCRdb holds only in-frame clones, not every one. The data hold tens of thousands of clones, with approximately 79% observed a single time. The sequencing input was PBMCs. These receptors were obtained from a woman between 40 and 50 years old in good health and CMV-seropositive.

The CDR3 nucleotides are TGTGCCAGCAGCTTAAGGACAGGGAATGGCTACACCTTC. This sequence encodes CASSLRTGNGYTF. V usage is TRBV7-8 and J usage is TRBJ1-2; 8 nucleotides align to TRBD1. The V and J ends lost 2 bases and 6 bases, in that order; junction bases with no gene match: 2. This CDR3 is built from 13 residues. The V gene's germline CDR1 is SGHVS and CDR2 FQNEAQ.

J is TRBJ2-7 and V is TRBV27, with 9 bases lining up with TRBD2. The CDR3 is 16 amino acids. Trimming cost V 4 bases and J 3 bases; bases outside gene matches: 10. Germline CDR1 and CDR2: MNHEY and SMNVEV (reference sequence). The DNA of the CDR3 is TGTGCCAGCAGTTCTACCTGGCCTAGCGGGGTCTACGAGCAGTACTTC. Translation: CASSSTWPSGVYEQYF.

This chain's CDR3 is CASSSPFREQYF. In nucleotides, the CDR3 is TGTGCCAGCAGTTCCCCCTTCCGCGAGCAGTACTTC. The gene calls are TRBV6-5 and TRBJ2-7; no reliable D call. The germline V and J ends were trimmed by 4 bases and 6 bases, with 10 bases remaining between them. Germline loops: CDR1 MNHEY, CDR2 SVGAGI. The CDR3 has 12 residues.

The chain employs TRBV5-6 and TRBJ1-2; no reliable D call. Trimming took off 1 base at V and 7 bases at J, with 8 bases between the two ends. The V gene's germline CDR1 is SGHDT and CDR2 YYEEEE. The CDR3 covers 12 residues. CDR3 nucleotide sequence: TGTGCCAGCAGCTTGTCCCTAGGTGGCTACACCTTC. Encoded protein: CASSLSLGGYTF. The full variable domain, completed using reference TRBV5-6 and TRBJ1-2, is DAGVTQSPTHLIKTRGQQVTLRCSPKSGHDTVSWYQQALGQGPQFIFQYYEEEERQRGNFPDRFSGHQFPNYSSELNVNALLLGDSALYLCASSLSLGGYTFGSGTRLTVV.

V is TRBV10-3 and J is TRBJ2-4, with TRBD1 matching over 10 bases. In germline, CDR1 is ENHRY, CDR2 SYGVKD. Trimming took 5 bases from V and 0 from J; bases not matched to a gene: 13. The CDR3 covers 19 residues. CDR3 loop: CAISKTGGAGTLAKNIQYF. As DNA, the CDR3 is TGTGCCATCAGTAAGACAGGGGGCGCAGGGACATTAGCCAAAAACATTCAGTACTTC.

The rearrangement uses TRBV7-9 and TRBJ2-3; D perhaps matches TRBD1 (6 bases). With 5 bases removed from V and 3 bases from J, the gap between germline ends came to 18 bases. Germline assignment: CDR1 SEHNR and CDR2 FQNEAQ (reference sequence). The CDR3 totals 16 residues. This chain's CDR3 is CASSHAGGRGTDTQYF. For the CDR3, the DNA is TGTGCCAGCAGCCATGCTGGGGGCAGAGGGACAGATACGCAGTATTTT.

The chain carries TRBV5-4 and TRBJ2-3; 9 bases fit TRBD2. This CDR3 has 18 amino acids. Germline V gives CDR1 SGHNT, CDR2 YYREEE (reference sequence). V lost 4 bases, J lost 2 bases, and 14 bases stayed unmatched. The chain's CDR3 is CASSPRGRAGGLTDTQYF. In DNA, the CDR3 is TGTGCCAGCAGCCCCCGAGGTAGAGCGGGGGGACTCACAGATACGCAGTATTTT.

This clone was picked up one time. The rearrangement links TRBV5-4 to TRBJ2-1, with a weak D call TRBD1 (5 bases). V was shortened by 2 bases and J by 4 bases, with 13 bases between the two germline ends. The germline V gene encodes CDR1 SGHNT and CDR2 YYREEE (reference sequence). The CDR3 has 15 residues. The DNA of the CDR3 is TGTGCCAGCAGCTTCCCGGGCCAGGGATACAATGAGCAGTTCTTC. Its translation: CASSFPGQGYNEQFF.

The chain links TRBV27 to TRBJ1-1, with D maybe TRBD1 (6 bases). The germline V gene has CDR1 MNHEY and CDR2 SMNVEV (reference sequence). Trimming removed 6 bases from V and 1 base from J, with 12 bases in between. The CDR3 has 14 residues. The CDR3 loop is CASRRQGTNTEAFF. CDR3 nucleotide sequence: TGTGCCAGCAGAAGGCAGGGGACGAACACTGAAGCTTTCTTT.

The genes are TRBV6-1 and TRBJ2-7, with TRBD2 matching 10 bases. The CDR3 is 14 amino acids. CDR1 MNHNS and CDR2 SASEGT come from the germline V gene. The junction had 6 bases not matched to a gene; V was cut back by 6 bases and J by 4 bases. The CDR3 sequence: CASRVLAGGYEQYF. In nucleotides, the CDR3 is TGTGCCAGCAGAGTCTTAGCGGGAGGATACGAGCAGTACTTC.

The chain combines TRBV12-5 with TRBJ2-1; 9 bases fit TRBD1. V was clipped by 7 bases and J by 15 bases; unmatched bases: 10. The CDR3 has 12 residues. CDR1 is LGHNT and CDR2 is FRNRAP in the germline V gene. For the CDR3, the DNA is TGTGCTAGTGCTTTAGGACAGGGGCCTTCGTTCTTC. This encodes CASALGQGPSFF. Combining the CDR3 with reference TRBV12-5 and TRBJ2-1 gives the whole variable domain DARVTQTPRHKVTEMGQEVTMRCQPILGHNTVFWYRQTMMQGLELLAYFRNRAPLDDSGMPKDRFSAEMPDATLATLKIQPSEPRDSAVYFCASALGQGPSFFGPGTRLTVL.

This chain connects TRBV9 to TRBJ2-1; TRBD1 matches 8 bases. This CDR3 region has 14 residues. The germline gives CDR1 SGDLS, CDR2 YYNGEE. J lost 7 bases, V lost 4 bases, and 7 bases had no gene match. In DNA, the CDR3 is TGTGCCAGCAGCCCTGCGACAGGGGTGAATGAGCAGTTCTTC. It encodes CASSPATGVNEQFF.

The chain combines TRBV2 with TRBJ1-5; the D gene is possibly TRBD1 (5 bases). Germline V gene lookup returns CDR1 SNHLY and CDR2 FYNNEI. The CDR3 runs 16 residues. V dropped 3 bases and J dropped 5 bases, with 17 bases sitting between them. CDR3 sequence: CASSEAGLTGHQPQHF. In DNA, the CDR3 is TGTGCCAGCAGTGAGGCGGGGCTCACGGGGCATCAGCCCCAGCATTTT.

This clone was seen once. J is TRBJ2-2 and V is TRBV11-3; possible D gene TRBD1, 6 bases. Trimming removed 4 bases from V and 5 bases from J, with 17 bases in between. Germline V gene lookup returns CDR1 SGHNT and CDR2 YENEEA. CDR3 length: 16 amino acids. The CDR3 region is CASSSSVWGRTGELFF. The CDR3 DNA is TGTGCCAGCAGCTCATCCGTCTGGGGGCGGACCGGGGAGCTGTTTTTT.

The chain couples TRBV6-1 to TRBJ1-5; D gene ambiguous. The CDR3 contains 13 residues. With 5 bases removed from V and 4 bases from J, the gap between germline ends came to 9 bases. Germline CDR1 reads MNHNS; CDR2 reads SASEGT. The CDR3 region is CASSRDRNQPQHF. In nucleotides, the CDR3 is TGTGCCAGCAGTCGGGATAGGAATCAGCCCCAGCATTTT.

DNA of the CDR3: TGTGCCAGCAGTTTATCCTCGACAGGGCGCAATCAGCCCCAGCATTTT. Translating gives CASSLSSTGRNQPQHF. The rearrangement joins TRBV28 to TRBJ1-5; 7 bases fit TRBD1. In germline, CDR1 is MDHEN, CDR2 SYDVKM. The CDR3 runs 16 residues. The J segment lost 2 bases and the V segment lost 1 base, leaving 5 bases of the junction unmatched.

This chain connects TRBV7-3 to TRBJ1-1; no definite D call. Per germline, CDR1 SGHTA and CDR2 FQGTGA. The CDR3 extends over 13 amino acids. Trimming pared 2 bases from V and 7 bases from J, leaving 11 bases between. The CDR3 bases are TGTGCCAGCAGCTTAGGGCAGAACGGTGAAGCTTTCTTT. It codes for CASSLGQNGEAFF.

The gene calls are TRBV7-6 and TRBJ2-1; D is ambiguous. V lost 2 bases, J lost 0 bases, and 8 bases lay in between. CDR1 is SGHVS and CDR2 is FNYEAQ in the germline V gene. This CDR3 is 15 amino acids long. In DNA form, the CDR3 reads TGTGCCAGCAGCTTAAGGAGATCCTCCTACAATGAGCAGTTCTTC. Protein: CASSLRRSSYNEQFF.

This clone was found once. The chain employs TRBV19 and TRBJ1-1, with unresolved D. V lost 3 bases to trimming and J lost 7 bases, with 15 bases between them. Germline assignment: CDR1 LNHDA and CDR2 SQIVND (reference sequence). CDR3 length: 14 amino acids. The CDR3 sequence is CASSILAPGGEAFF. The CDR3 DNA reads as TGTGCCAGTAGTATCCTGGCGCCGGGAGGTGAAGCTTTCTTT.